A selection of T cell receptor beta chains follows, all from one sample in a study of T cell responses to AZD1222 COVID-19 vaccine. Repertoires were generated with immunoSEQ multiplex PCR, while TCRdb's copy carries only in-frame clones and drops some. The data contain tens of thousands of clones, 60% to 80% of them singletons. The specimen comprised peripheral blood, sampled on day 0 of AZD1222 vaccination. The source is an adult in good health. The CDR3 runs from the conserved cysteine through the conserved F or W. The order of the fields is J gene, V gene, CDR3 length, CDR3 protein.

TRBJ1-2	TRBV14	15	CASSRSGQGIDGYTF
TRBJ1-2	TRBV12-3/TRBV12-4	12	CASSDRSYGYTF
TRBJ2-1	TRBV27	13	CASSPKGYNEQFF
TRBJ2-1	TRBV6-5	16	CASSYAGGPSSNEQFF
TRBJ2-2	TRBV2	13	CASRQGTSGELFF
TRBJ2-7	TRBV18	14	CASSPPSRTYEQYF
TRBJ1-2	TRBV5-1	15	CASSSGLADNYGYTF
TRBJ2-7	TRBV18	16	CASSSGLGRGAYEQYF
TRBJ2-5	TRBV2	14	CASREGLGRETQYF
TRBJ2-4	TRBV5-1	15	CASSLALAGKNIQYF
TRBJ2-7	TRBV3-1/TRBV3-2	15	CASSQSLAVPYEQYF
TRBJ2-7	TRBV7-9	15	CASSLTWGGSGRQYF
TRBJ1-2	TRBV6-5	14	CASSLSQGNYGYTF
TRBJ1-4	TRBV9	14	CASRATGADEKLFF
TRBJ2-1	TRBV7-2	13	CASSLGYYNEQFF
TRBJ2-7	TRBV7-9	14	CASSFRGQVYEQYF
TRBJ1-5	TRBV28	14	CASSLEVRGKPQHF
TRBJ2-5	TRBV24-1	12	CATSGVEETQYF
TRBJ2-1	TRBV6-4	18	CASSDLPVTFGSYNEQFF
TRBJ1-1	TRBV7-9	14	CASSLARDITEAFF
TRBJ2-7	TRBV27	14	CASRSGEMFGEQYF
TRBJ2-7	TRBV5-5	14	CASETGVGAYEQYF
TRBJ1-6	TRBV30	16	CAWSEGQSSYNSPLHF
TRBJ1-5	TRBV6-5	14	CASAMDREGQPQHF
TRBJ2-3	TRBV24-1	14	CATSEAGRTDTQYF
TRBJ2-3	TRBV6-5	15	CASRNSGASTDTQYF
TRBJ1-5	TRBV27	16	CASSPTIQGVSQPQHF
TRBJ1-4	TRBV28	17	CATSSTVSRLTNEKLFF
TRBJ2-2	TRBV5-1	16	CANSHGTSGNTGELFF
TRBJ2-1	TRBV5-4	15	CASSSVGHVNNEQFF
TRBJ1-2	TRBV28	14	CASRDQGSNYGYTF
TRBJ2-3	TRBV10-1	15	CASSAGLAGTDTQYF
TRBJ2-1	TRBV11-3	14	CASSLGAENNEQFF
TRBJ2-1	TRBV7-8	17	CASSLASRDRSYNEQFF
TRBJ1-2	TRBV6-5	14	CASRPNTGVGGYTF
TRBJ1-5	TRBV2	15	CASSERQGTGQPQHF
TRBJ2-1	TRBV9	17	CASSVATGLAGVNEQFF
TRBJ2-2	TRBV30	13	CASSVFSAGELFF
TRBJ1-1	TRBV19	14	CASSPRAEATEAFF
TRBJ1-2	TRBV20-1	12	CSASGREDGYTF
TRBJ2-7	TRBV20-1	16	CSASNLEVAGADEQYF
TRBJ2-2	TRBV4-1	15	CASSPGVGATGELFF
TRBJ1-2	TRBV19	15	CASSPGQGWDYGYTF
TRBJ2-1	TRBV3-1/TRBV3-2	16	CASSQGHSSSYNEQFF
TRBJ2-1	TRBV6-5	15	CASMPHGSSYNEQFF
TRBJ1-4	TRBV6-5	13	CAGSWRANEKLFF
TRBJ1-2	TRBV5-6	13	CASSYGDTAGYTF
TRBJ2-3	TRBV24-1	16	CATSDGAGPHTDTQYF
TRBJ1-3	TRBV7-2	15	CASSLATVTGNTIYF
TRBJ1-2	TRBV5-1	14	CASSSEGQGYGYTF
TRBJ1-4	TRBV21-1	16	CATSGHQVATNEKLFF
TRBJ2-5	TRBV11-2	14	CASSLSIVSETQYF
TRBJ2-3	TRBV29-1	16	CSVAGGLNGPTDTQYF
TRBJ1-5	TRBV6-5	12	CASSFLNQPQHF
TRBJ2-7	TRBV7-8	16	CASRIHGPSGGYEQYF